A selection of T cell receptor beta chains follows, all from one sample in a study of cytomegalovirus exposure and HLA in healthy donors. Sequencing used immunoSEQ multiplex PCR; TCRdb keeps in-frame clones, though not all of them. The sample shows 200,000 or so clones, about 80% of them seen only once. The sample comprised PBMCs. These receptors were obtained from a woman between 18 and 30 years old in good health and CMV-seropositive. The CDR3 runs from the conserved cysteine through the conserved F or W. D genes are given only for firm matches. Some rows have no size entry. The others give once, few or many, or a class for an expanded clone.

v_call	d_call	clone_size	cdr3_length	j_call	cdr3_nt	cdr3_aa
TRBV28	NA	NA	15	TRBJ2-1	TGTGCCAGCAGTTTAACCATCCCCGAGTACAATGAGCAGTTCTTC	CASSLTIPEYNEQFF
TRBV11-1	TRBD2	NA	16	TRBJ2-4	TGTGCCAGCAGCCAAAGCGGGGCGGGGGCCAAAAACATTCAGTACTTC	CASSQSGAGAKNIQYF
TRBV28	NA	NA	15	TRBJ2-2	TGTGCCAGCAGTTTTGGCAGGGTGGGGACCGGGGAGCTGTTTTTT	CASSFGRVGTGELFF
TRBV5-6	NA	NA	15	TRBJ2-1	TGTGCCAGCAGCTTGCCCCCCGGCGGCTCTAATGAGCAGTTCTTC	CASSLPPGGSNEQFF
TRBV2	NA	NA	17	TRBJ1-2	TGTGCCAGCAGTGAAGACCTCGGGGAAAGGGCGAACTATGGCTACACCTTC	CASSEDLGERANYGYTF
TRBV6-1	TRBD1	NA	16	TRBJ1-3	TGTGCCAGCAGTGTAGGGGACAGGGACTCTGGAAACACCATATATTTT	CASSVGDRDSGNTIYF
TRBV19	NA	NA	15	TRBJ1-1	TGTGCCAGTAGTATAGATCCCCGAAGGGGCCCTGAAGCTTTCTTT	CASSIDPRRGPEAFF
TRBV30	NA	NA	16	TRBJ2-3	TGTGCCTGGAGTAAGGGCTTTGCGGGCCGCACAGATACGCAGTATTTT	CAWSKGFAGRTDTQYF
TRBV11-3	TRBD1	NA	13	TRBJ2-3	TGTGCCAGCAGGGGACAGGGGGGAAATACGCAGTATTTT	CASRGQGGNTQYF
TRBV30	NA	NA	17	TRBJ1-2	TGTGCCTGGAATGAGGGGCAGGGCCCCGGAGGGACCCATGGCTACACCTTC	CAWNEGQGPGGTHGYTF
TRBV27	TRBD2	once	15	TRBJ2-1	TGTGCCAGCAGTCGATCGGTTAGCGGGGGATCAGAGCAGTTCTTC	CASSRSVSGGSEQFF
TRBV4-1	NA	NA	15	TRBJ1-1	TGCGCCAGCAGCCAATATTTCGAGAAGAACACTGAAGCTTTCTTT	CASSQYFEKNTEAFF
TRBV19	TRBD2	NA	14	TRBJ2-1	TGTGCCAGTAGTCTGAACGGGGGGGAGGGTGAGCAGTTCTTC	CASSLNGGEGEQFF
TRBV5-1	NA	NA	14	TRBJ2-5	TGCGCCAGCAGCTTGGCCCTAGGGGGAGAGACCCAGTACTTC	CASSLALGGETQYF
TRBV30	NA	NA	15	TRBJ2-3	TGTGCCTGGAGTTCGGGGAGCGGTAGCACAGATACGCAGTATTTT	CAWSSGSGSTDTQYF
TRBV29-1	TRBD2	NA	14	TRBJ2-5	TGCAGCGTTGAACCAGCGGGGGGCCCTGAGACCCAGTACTTC	CSVEPAGGPETQYF
TRBV11-3	NA	NA	14	TRBJ1-1	TGTGCCAGCAGCTTGTCGGGACAGAACACTGAAGCTTTCTTT	CASSLSGQNTEAFF
TRBV6-5	NA	NA	15	TRBJ2-3	TGTGCCAGCAGTCGGGGTAGCGGCCGCACAGATACGCAGTATTTT	CASSRGSGRTDTQYF
TRBV25-1	NA	NA	14	TRBJ1-4	TGTGCCAGCAGTGAATACGGGGGGGGTGAAAAACTGTTTTTT	CASSEYGGGEKLFF
TRBV6-1	TRBD1	NA	13	TRBJ2-7	TGTGCCAGCAGGTGGACAGGGGGCTACGAGCAGTACTTC	CASRWTGGYEQYF
TRBV9	NA	NA	15	TRBJ1-1	TGTGCCAGCAGCATGGGGGGGGGCCTTTGGACTGAAGCTTTCTTT	CASSMGGGLWTEAFF
TRBV9	TRBD1	NA	15	TRBJ1-2	TGTGCCAGCAGCGGAAACCGGGACAGGGGTTATGGCTACACCTTC	CASSGNRDRGYGYTF
TRBV6-5	NA	NA	15	TRBJ1-1	TGTGCCAGCAGTTACCCGGGAGGGGGGGTGATTAGAGCTTTCTTT	CASSYPGGGVIRAFF
TRBV5-6	NA	NA	17	TRBJ1-1	TGTGCCAGCAGCTTGGGACACACTCTCCCCATGAACACTGAAGCTTTCTTT	CASSLGHTLPMNTEAFF
TRBV5-1	NA	NA	15	TRBJ1-5	TGCGCCAGCAGCTTGGCCGGGGGATATCGGCAGCCCCAGCATTTT	CASSLAGGYRQPQHF
TRBV7-2	TRBD2	few	15	TRBJ2-5	TGTGCCAGCAGCTTAAGGCCTAGCGGGGTAGAGACCCAGTACTTC	CASSLRPSGVETQYF
TRBV6-5	TRBD1	NA	13	TRBJ2-7	TGTGCCAGCAGGCAGGGGGCCTCCTACGAGCAGTACTTC	CASRQGASYEQYF
TRBV29-1	NA	NA	12	TRBJ2-7	TGCAGCATAAGACAGGACGGCTACGAGCAGTACTTC	CSIRQDGYEQYF
TRBV6-5	NA	NA	12	TRBJ2-7	TGTGCCAGCAGTTACAGCAGGGCCGAGCAGTACTTC	CASSYSRAEQYF
TRBV30	NA	few	13	TRBJ2-7	TGTGCCTGGAGTGTGCAACAGGGTTACGAGCAGTACTTC	CAWSVQQGYEQYF
TRBV10-3	NA	NA	14	TRBJ1-1	TGTGCCATCAGTGCGACAAAGAGGGACACTGAAGCTTTCTTT	CAISATKRDTEAFF
TRBV6-1	NA	few	15	TRBJ1-5	TGTGCCAGCAGTTCCGACAGATATAGCAATCAGCCCCAGCATTTT	CASSSDRYSNQPQHF
TRBV11-3	NA	once	13	TRBJ1-1	TGTGCCAGCAGCTGGAGTGATGTCACTGAAGCTTTCTTT	CASSWSDVTEAFF
TRBV29-1	NA	few	16	TRBJ2-2	TGCAGCGTCCGGTCCGGGCTAGGGGTAGGCACCGGGGAGCTGTTTTTT	CSVRSGLGVGTGELFF
TRBV9	NA	NA	17	TRBJ2-2	TGTGCCAGCAGCACAGGGCCCCTCAGACCCAACACCGGGGAGCTGTTTTTT	CASSTGPLRPNTGELFF
TRBV2	TRBD1	NA	14	TRBJ1-2	TGTGCCAGCACCTGGACAGGACCTAGCTATGGCTACACCTTC	CASTWTGPSYGYTF
TRBV7-6	TRBD1	NA	16	TRBJ1-4	TGTGCCAGCAGCCCAGGACAGGGGGCAACTAATGAAAAACTGTTTTTT	CASSPGQGATNEKLFF
TRBV5-4	NA	NA	13	TRBJ2-5	TGTGCTGCGAGTCTGGAGGAACAAGAGACCCAGTACTTC	CAASLEEQETQYF
TRBV5-4	NA	NA	15	TRBJ2-5	TGTGCCAGCAGCTTACCGGGACATTTACAAGAGACCCAGTACTTC	CASSLPGHLQETQYF
TRBV9	TRBD2	NA	15	TRBJ2-2	TGTGCCAGCAGCGGGGGACTAGCGCCCACCGGGGAGCTGTTTTTT	CASSGGLAPTGELFF
TRBV4-1	NA	few	17	TRBJ2-1	TGCGCCAGCAGCCAAGATGAACAGTTACTCTCCTACAATGAGCAGTTCTTC	CASSQDEQLLSYNEQFF
TRBV29-1	TRBD1	once	14	TRBJ2-7	TGCAGCGTTCAGCAAACAGGGGATGTACACGAGCAGTACTTC	CSVQQTGDVHEQYF
TRBV12-1	NA	NA	22	TRBJ2-5	TGTGCCAGCAGCTTTCTCCCCCTTGTCCCCATACGCCTACTAGCGGCTCAAGAGACCCAGTACTTC	CASSFLPLVPIRLLAAQETQYF
TRBV2	TRBD2	NA	14	TRBJ2-3	TGTGCCAGCGGTAGCGGGGGACGCACAGATACGCAGTATTTT	CASGSGGRTDTQYF